The 18 T cell receptor beta chains reported below all come from one sample, sequenced in a study of blood T cell repertoires in COVID-19. Clones were sequenced by immunoSEQ multiplex PCR, and TCRdb holds only the in-frame ones, with some missing. The table shows a few hundred thousand clones, with around nine tenths occurring only once. The sequencing input was peripheral blood. The receptors here all came from a human donor in a cohort sampled during active COVID-19.

The gene calls are TRBV28 and TRBJ1-6; TRBD1 is a possible D gene (6 bases). Germline V gene data show CDR1 as MDHEN and CDR2 as SYDVKM. The CDR3 is 16 amino acids. V lost 8 bases, J lost 4 bases, and 18 bases lay in between. In DNA form, the CDR3 reads TGTGCCAGCCAGCAGACGGACAGCACGTATAATTCACCCCTCCACTTT. Translated: CASQQTDSTYNSPLHF.

J is TRBJ2-7 and V is TRBV9, with 11 bases identical to TRBD2. The CDR3 has 16 residues. Germline V CDR1 and CDR2: SGDLS, YYNGEE. V was pared by 4 bases and J by 4 bases, with 10 bases of the junction left unmatched. The CDR3 bases are TGTGCCAGCAGCCCCCGGGGACTAGCGGCTACATACGAGCAGTACTTC. This translates into CASSPRGLAATYEQYF.

The chain's CDR3 is CASSTVAENTQYF. Here the CDR3 DNA reads TGTGCCAGCAGTACCGTAGCGGAAAATACGCAGTATTTT. The chain employs TRBV12-3 or TRBV12-4 and TRBJ2-3; D might be TRBD2 (6 bases). V was shortened by 5 bases and J by 7 bases, with 13 bases between the two germline ends. The CDR3 has 13 residues.

This chain uses TRBV3-1 (or the pseudogene TRBV3-2) with TRBJ1-2; D not certain. Trimming removed 0 bases at V and 7 bases at J, with 18 bases between. Germline CDR1 is LGHDT and CDR2 is YNNKEL (reference sequence). This CDR3 has 16 residues. The CDR3 DNA is TGTGCCAGCAGCCAAGAATGGGCCCGGGGAGAAATTGGCTACACCTTC. Translating gives CASSQEWARGEIGYTF.

In this sample, this clone turned up a few times. This chain joins TRBV5-6 and TRBJ1-5; maybe TRBD1 (5 bases). Germline V gene data show CDR1 as SGHDT and CDR2 as YYEEEE. The CDR3 is made up of 13 amino acids. V lost 2 bases and J lost 5, with 8 bases in between. CDR3 in amino acids: CASSLGEDQPQHF. CDR3 coding DNA: TGTGCCAGCAGCTTAGGGGAGGATCAGCCCCAGCATTTT.

The chain links TRBV6-5 to TRBJ2-1; 9 bases agree with TRBD1. Trimming cost V 7 bases and J 2 bases; bases outside gene matches: 3. The CDR3 is 14 amino acids. CDR1 MNHEY and CDR2 SVGAGI come from the germline V gene. CDR3 region: CASKRDRAYNEQFF. CDR3 in DNA: TGTGCCAGCAAAAGGGACAGGGCCTACAATGAGCAGTTCTTC.

J is TRBJ1-2 and V is TRBV30, with D unresolved. Germline lookup yields CDR1 GTSNPN and CDR2 SVGIG (reference sequence). Trimming took off 1 base at V and 7 bases at J, with 10 bases between the two ends. The CDR3 is 12 amino acids. This CDR3 is CAWSGRGVGYTF. The CDR3 DNA follows: TGTGCCTGGAGTGGGCGCGGGGTTGGCTACACCTTC.

This clone appeared once. V gene TRBV12-5 combines with J gene TRBJ1-2, with TRBD1 as a possible D gene (6 bases). CDR3 length: 15 residues. Trimming stripped 1 base from V and 5 bases from J, with 14 bases between. Germline V gene sequence: CDR1 LGHNT, CDR2 FRNRAP. CDR3 DNA sequence: TGTGCTAGTGGTTTGGGCAGGGGATCGGGGTATGGCTACACCTTC. Its translation: CASGLGRGSGYGYTF.

The V call is TRBV6-5, the J call TRBJ2-7, with 9 positions matching TRBD1. Germline V lookup: CDR1 MNHEY, CDR2 SVGAGI. V was clipped by 4 bases and J by 3 bases; unmatched bases: 4. The CDR3 has 14 residues. In DNA form, the CDR3 reads TGTGCCAGCAGTTCACAGGGGGCCCTCTACGAGCAGTACTTC. It yields the protein CASSSQGALYEQYF.

V gene TRBV7-6 combines with J gene TRBJ2-3; 10 bases line up with TRBD2. CDR1 and CDR2 (germline): SGHVS, FNYEAQ. There are 16 residues in the CDR3. J lost 5 bases, V lost 1 base, and 6 bases had no gene match. The CDR3 protein is CASSLGQRGGEDTQYF. As DNA, the CDR3 is TGTGCCAGCAGCTTAGGCCAGCGGGGGGGGGAAGATACGCAGTATTTT.

The J gene is TRBJ2-3, the V gene TRBV5-1; the match to TRBD2 covers 7 bases. V lost 2 bases, J lost 4 bases, and 10 bases stayed unmatched. Germline CDR1 SGHRS, CDR2 YFSETQ. The CDR3 has 16 amino acids. The CDR3 sequence: CASSFQSGGNADTQYF. The CDR3, as DNA: TGCGCCAGCAGCTTCCAGTCGGGGGGTAACGCAGATACGCAGTATTTT.

This clone has a handful of counts. V and J are TRBV9 and TRBJ1-4; no clear D. This CDR3 spans 16 amino acids. The V end lost 4 bases, the J end lost 0 bases, and 13 bases lay between the germline ends. CDR1 and CDR2 from the germline V gene are SGDLS and YYNGEE. The CDR3, as DNA: TGTGCCAGCAGCCCCCAAGCATCTGCAACTAATGAAAAACTGTTTTTT. It yields the protein CASSPQASATNEKLFF.

This chain connects TRBV16 to TRBJ1-5, with D maybe TRBD1 (5 bases). Looked up from germline, CDR1 is KGHSY and CDR2 is FQNENV. Trimming cost V 0 bases and J 15 bases, with 18 bases left between them. This CDR3 is 14 amino acids long. CDR3 nucleotides: TGTGCCAGCAGCCAATCCCTTAATGAGGGACTCGTGCATTTT. It is translated as CASSQSLNEGLVHF. The variable domain in full, completed from reference TRBV16 and TRBJ1-5, reads GEEVAQTPKHLVRGEGQKAKLYCAPIKGHSYVFWYQQVLKNEFKFLISFQNENVFDETGMPKERFSAKCLPNSPCSLEIQATKLEDSAVYFCASSQSLNEGLVHFGDGTRLSIL.

The rearrangement uses TRBV28 and TRBJ1-2; TRBD1 matches 10 bases. CDR3 length equals 16 residues. The trim removed 3 bases at V and 6 bases at J, leaving 10 bases unmatched. Germline V lookup: CDR1 MDHEN, CDR2 SYDVKM. In nucleotides, the CDR3 is TGTGCCAGCAGTTTCGGAAACTCGGGACAGGGGCATGGCTACACCTTC. Amino acids: CASSFGNSGQGHGYTF.

The V call is TRBV3-1 (or the pseudogene TRBV3-2), the J call TRBJ2-3, with D perhaps TRBD2 (6 bases). The germline CDR1 and CDR2 sequences are LGHDT and YNNKEL (reference sequence). The germline V and J ends were trimmed by 8 bases and 3 bases, with 18 bases remaining between them. The CDR3 contains 15 residues. As DNA, the CDR3 is TGTGCCAGCTATCATAGCGGCTGGGGGACAGATACGCAGTATTTT. Amino acids: CASYHSGWGTDTQYF.

This chain joins TRBV6-2 or TRBV6-3 and TRBJ2-7; 11 bases fit TRBD2. The trim removed 2 bases at V and 4 bases at J, leaving 4 bases unmatched. Germline V gene sequence: CDR1 MNHEY, CDR2 SVGEGT. The CDR3 consists of 15 residues. The CDR3 nucleotides are TGTGCCAGCAGTTACGGGACTAGCGGTCCTTACGAGCAGTACTTC. Translating it yields CASSYGTSGPYEQYF.

The CDR3 sequence: CASSRGPAGGEETQYF. The CDR3 coding sequence is TGTGCCAGCAGCCGAGGACCAGCGGGAGGGGAGGAGACCCAGTACTTC. The rearrangement links TRBV3-1 (or the pseudogene TRBV3-2) to TRBJ2-5, with TRBD2 identical over 10 bases. CDR3 length: 16 residues. Germline assignment: CDR1 LGHDT and CDR2 YNNKEL (reference sequence). Trimming cost V 4 bases and J 5 bases; bases outside gene matches: 10.

The J gene is TRBJ2-7, the V gene TRBV3-1 (or the pseudogene TRBV3-2); 8 bases match TRBD1. The germline gives CDR1 LGHDT, CDR2 YNNKEL (reference sequence). The CDR3 loop spans 16 amino acids. The V gene end was trimmed by 5 bases and the J gene end by 3 bases; junction bases not matched to a gene: 12. The DNA of the CDR3 is TGTGCCAGCAGCGGTAATGGAGACAGGGGAATCTACGAGCAGTACTTC. Its protein is CASSGNGDRGIYEQYF.